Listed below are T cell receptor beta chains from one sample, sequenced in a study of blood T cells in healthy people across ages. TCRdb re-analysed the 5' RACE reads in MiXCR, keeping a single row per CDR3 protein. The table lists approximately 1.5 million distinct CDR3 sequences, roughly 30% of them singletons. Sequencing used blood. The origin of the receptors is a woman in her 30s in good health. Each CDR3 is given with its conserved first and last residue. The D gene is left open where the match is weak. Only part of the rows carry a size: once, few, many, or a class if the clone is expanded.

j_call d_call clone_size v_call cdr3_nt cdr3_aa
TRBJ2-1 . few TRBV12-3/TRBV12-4 TGTGCCAGCAGTTTAGGTGCGTCGGTAGAGCAGTTCTTC CASSLGASVEQFF
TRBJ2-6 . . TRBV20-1 TGCAGTGCCCTGGGGGCAGACACGCGCTCTGGGGCCAACGTCCTGACTTTC CSALGADTRSGANVLTF
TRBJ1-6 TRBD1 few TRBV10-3 TGTGCCATCAGGGGGACAGGGAATTCACCCCTCCACTTT CAIRGTGNSPLHF
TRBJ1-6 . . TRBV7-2 TGTGCCAGCAGCCAAAACTATCTGTTCGGGTCGTCCCTCCACTTT CASSQNYLFGSSLHF
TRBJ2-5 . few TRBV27 TGTGCCAGCAGTTCCATCGGGGGAGAAGAGACCCAGTACTTC CASSSIGGEETQYF
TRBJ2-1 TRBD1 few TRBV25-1 TGTGCCAGCAGAGCGGACAGGGGGCAGAATGAGCAGTTCTTC CASRADRGQNEQFF
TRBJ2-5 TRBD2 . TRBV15 TGTGCCACCAGCAGGCAGCGGGAGGGCCTGGGGGAGCAGTACTTC CATSRQREGLGEQYF
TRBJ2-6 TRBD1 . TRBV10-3 TGTGCCACCGCGACAGGGCCGCTCTCTGGGGCCAACGTCCTGACTTTC CATATGPLSGANVLTF
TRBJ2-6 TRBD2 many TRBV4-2 TGTGCCAGCAGCCTACCCGGGGAGGGGCCCGGGGCCAACGTCCTGACTTTC CASSLPGEGPGANVLTF
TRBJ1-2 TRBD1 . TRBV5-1 TGCGCCAGCAGCCCGGTAGGGACAGGGACCTACACCTTC CASSPVGTGTYTF
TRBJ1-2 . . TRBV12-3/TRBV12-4 TGTGCCAGCAGCCCGACAGGCCAACCCGGTGGCTACACCTTC CASSPTGQPGGYTF
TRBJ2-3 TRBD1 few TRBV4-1 TGCGCCAGCAGCCAAGAGGGACAGAACACAGATACGCAGTATTTT CASSQEGQNTDTQYF
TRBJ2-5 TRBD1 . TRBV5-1 TGCGCCGGCATGGGGACAGGCCAAGAGACCCAGTACTTC CAGMGTGQETQYF
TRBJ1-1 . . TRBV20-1 TGCAGTGCTAGGGAGGGAAAACGGACTGAAGCTTTCTTT CSAREGKRTEAFF
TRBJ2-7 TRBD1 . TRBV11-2 TGTGCCAGCAGCTCCTACCGGACAGGGGCTTACGAGCAGTACTTC CASSSYRTGAYEQYF
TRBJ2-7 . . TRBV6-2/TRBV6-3 TGTGCCAGCGGGTTGCTAGTACCGTACGAGCAGTACTTC CASGLLVPYEQYF
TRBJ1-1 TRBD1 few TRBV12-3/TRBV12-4 TGTGCCAGCAGTTCCGGGACAGGGGGCCTTAAAAACACTGAAGCTTTCTTT CASSSGTGGLKNTEAFF
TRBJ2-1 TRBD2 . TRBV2 TGTGCCAGCAGTGGGGGACTAGCGTCATACAATGAGCAGTTCTTC CASSGGLASYNEQFF
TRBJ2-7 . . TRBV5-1 TGCGCCAGCAGCTTGGAGGGGTCAACCTACGAGCAGTACTTC CASSLEGSTYEQYF
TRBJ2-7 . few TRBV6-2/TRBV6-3 TGTGCCAGCAGGACAGGTTTTTACGAGCAGTACTTC CASRTGFYEQYF
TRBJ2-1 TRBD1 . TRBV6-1 TGTGCCAGCAGTGAAGCGCTCGGACAGGGTAATGAGCAGTTCTTC CASSEALGQGNEQFF
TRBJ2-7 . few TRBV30 TGTGCCTGGAGTCTCGGGGGAGGCCACGAGCAGTACTTC CAWSLGGGHEQYF
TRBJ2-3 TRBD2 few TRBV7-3 TGTGCCAGCAGCTTAAATCCGACTAGCGGGGTGGATACGCAGTATTTT CASSLNPTSGVDTQYF
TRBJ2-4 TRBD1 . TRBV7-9 TGTGCCAGCAGCTCGATGCCGACAGGGTTGGAGTCTACCAAAAACATTCAGTACTTC CASSSMPTGLESTKNIQYF
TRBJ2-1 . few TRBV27 TGTGCCAGCGTACCCCGGGGCCAAAAGCGGACCTACTACAATGAGCAGTTCTTC CASVPRGQKRTYYNEQFF
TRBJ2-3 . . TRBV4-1 TGCGCCAGCAGCCAAGATCCGTGGACAGATACGCAGTATTTT CASSQDPWTDTQYF
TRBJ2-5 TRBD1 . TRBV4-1 TGCGCCAGCAGTCGTTTCTTGACAGGGTTCCAAGAGACCCAGTACTTC CASSRFLTGFQETQYF
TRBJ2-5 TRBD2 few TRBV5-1 TGCGCCAGCAGCACAGCTAGCGGACAAGAGACCCAGTACTTC CASSTASGQETQYF
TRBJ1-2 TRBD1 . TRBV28 TGTGCCATTACGACAGGGGACCTTAACTATGGCTACACCTTC CAITTGDLNYGYTF
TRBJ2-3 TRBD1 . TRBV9 TGTGCCAGCAGCGGCCGACAGGGACGAGCAGATACGCAGTATTTT CASSGRQGRADTQYF
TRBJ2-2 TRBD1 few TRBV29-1 TGCAGCGCTTGGGACAGACCGAACACCGGGGAGCTGTTTTTT CSAWDRPNTGELFF
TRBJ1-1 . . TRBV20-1 TGCAGTGCTAGTGGTGGCAGCCTGAACACTGAAGCTTTCTTT CSASGGSLNTEAFF
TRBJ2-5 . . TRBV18 TGTGCCAGCTCACCACAAAGGGAAGAGACCCAGTACTTC CASSPQREETQYF
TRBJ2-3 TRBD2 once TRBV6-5 TGTGCCAGCAGTTACTCGGGGACTAGCGGGGGGGCGGGCCCAGATACGCAGTATTTT CASSYSGTSGGAGPDTQYF
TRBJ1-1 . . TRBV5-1 TGCGCCAGCAGCTTGGGGGGGCCGGGGGCTGAAGCTTTCTTT CASSLGGPGAEAFF
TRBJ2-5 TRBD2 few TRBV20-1 TGCAGTGCTCCACCCCTTTTGGCGGGGGGGCACCGGGAGACCCAGTACTTC CSAPPLLAGGHRETQYF
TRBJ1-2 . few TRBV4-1 TGCGCCAGCAGCCAAGCCCGACAGTTGAATGGCTACACCTTC CASSQARQLNGYTF